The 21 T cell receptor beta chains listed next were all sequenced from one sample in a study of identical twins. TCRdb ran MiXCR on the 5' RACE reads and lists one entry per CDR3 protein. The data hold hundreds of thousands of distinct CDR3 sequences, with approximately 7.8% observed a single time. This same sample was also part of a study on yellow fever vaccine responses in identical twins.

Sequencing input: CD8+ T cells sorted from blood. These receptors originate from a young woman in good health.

CDR3 in amino acids: CASSGEPGWGYEQYF. The CDR3 DNA is TGTGCCAGCAGCGGGGAGCCAGGCTGGGGCTACGAGCAGTACTTC. The rearrangement links TRBV7-9 to TRBJ2-7, with D possibly being TRBD2 (5 bases). CDR3 length: 15 amino acids. Trimming took off 5 bases at V and 3 bases at J, with 17 bases between the two ends. Germline CDR1 reads SEHNR; CDR2 reads FQNEAQ (reference sequence).

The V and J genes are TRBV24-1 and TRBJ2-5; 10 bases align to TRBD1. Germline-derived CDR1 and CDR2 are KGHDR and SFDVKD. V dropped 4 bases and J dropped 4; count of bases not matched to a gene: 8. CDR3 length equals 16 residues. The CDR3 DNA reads TGTGCCACCAGTGACCTTCCCGGGACAGGGGTAGAGACCCAGTACTTC. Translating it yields CATSDLPGTGVETQYF.

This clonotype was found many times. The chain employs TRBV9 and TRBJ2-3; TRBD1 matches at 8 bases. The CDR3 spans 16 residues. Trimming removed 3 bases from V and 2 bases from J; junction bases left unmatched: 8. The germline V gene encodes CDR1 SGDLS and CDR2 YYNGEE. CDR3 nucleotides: TGTGCCAGCAGCGGAAGGACAGGGACGCTCACAGATACGCAGTATTTT. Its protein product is CASSGRTGTLTDTQYF.

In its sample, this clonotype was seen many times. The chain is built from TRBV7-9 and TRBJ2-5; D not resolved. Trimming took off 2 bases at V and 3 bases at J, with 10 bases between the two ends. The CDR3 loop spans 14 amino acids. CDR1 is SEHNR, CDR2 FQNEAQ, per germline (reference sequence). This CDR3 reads CASSLWDREETQYF. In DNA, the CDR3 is TGTGCCAGCAGCTTATGGGATCGAGAAGAGACCCAGTACTTC.

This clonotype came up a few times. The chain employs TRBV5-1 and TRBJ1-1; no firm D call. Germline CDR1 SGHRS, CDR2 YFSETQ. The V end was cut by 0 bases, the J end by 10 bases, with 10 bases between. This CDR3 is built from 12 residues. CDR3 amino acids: CASSLAGSRAFF. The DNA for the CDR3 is TGCGCCAGCAGCTTGGCCGGTTCCCGAGCTTTCTTT.

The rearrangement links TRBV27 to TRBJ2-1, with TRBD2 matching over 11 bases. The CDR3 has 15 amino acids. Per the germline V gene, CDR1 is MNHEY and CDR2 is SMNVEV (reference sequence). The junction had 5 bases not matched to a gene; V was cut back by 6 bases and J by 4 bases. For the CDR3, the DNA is TGTGCCAGCAGCGCGACTAGCGGGATGTACAATGAGCAGTTCTTC. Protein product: CASSATSGMYNEQFF.

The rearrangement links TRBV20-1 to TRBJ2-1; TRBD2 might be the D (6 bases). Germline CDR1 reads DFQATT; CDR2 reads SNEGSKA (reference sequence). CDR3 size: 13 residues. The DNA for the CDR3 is TGCAGGGCCTGGGGGGACCGATACAATGAGCAGTTCTTC. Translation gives CRAWGDRYNEQFF.

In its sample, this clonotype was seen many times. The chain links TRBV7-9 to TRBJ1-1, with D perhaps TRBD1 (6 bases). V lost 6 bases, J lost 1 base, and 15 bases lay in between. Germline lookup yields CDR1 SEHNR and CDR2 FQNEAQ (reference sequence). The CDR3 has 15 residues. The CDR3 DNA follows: TGTGCCAGCAGTAGAGGGGGACATAAGAACACTGAAGCTTTCTTT. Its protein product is CASSRGGHKNTEAFF.

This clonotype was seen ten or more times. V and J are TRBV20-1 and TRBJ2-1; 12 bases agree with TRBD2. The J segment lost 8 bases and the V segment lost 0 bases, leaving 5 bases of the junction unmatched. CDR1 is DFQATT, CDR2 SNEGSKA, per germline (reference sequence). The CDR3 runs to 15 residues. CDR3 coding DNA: TGCAGTGCTAGAGAAGGACTAGCGGGGTCTGATGAGCAGTTCTTC. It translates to CSAREGLAGSDEQFF.

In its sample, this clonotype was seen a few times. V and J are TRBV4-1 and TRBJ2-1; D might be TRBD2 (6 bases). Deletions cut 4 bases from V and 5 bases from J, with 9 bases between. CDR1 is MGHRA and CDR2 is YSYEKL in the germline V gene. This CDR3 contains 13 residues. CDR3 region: CASSPRLDNEQFF. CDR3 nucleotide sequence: TGCGCCAGCAGCCCCAGACTAGACAATGAGCAGTTCTTC.

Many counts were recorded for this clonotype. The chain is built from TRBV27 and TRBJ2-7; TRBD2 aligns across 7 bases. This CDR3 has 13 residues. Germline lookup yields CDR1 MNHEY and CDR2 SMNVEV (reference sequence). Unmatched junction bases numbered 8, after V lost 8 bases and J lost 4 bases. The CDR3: CASRGGSSYEQYF. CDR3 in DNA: TGTGCCAGCCGAGGCGGGAGCTCGTACGAGCAGTACTTC.

CDR3 in DNA: TGTGCCAGCGCCAGGACAACCTACAATGAGCAGTTCTTC. Translated: CASARTTYNEQFF. The genes are TRBV2 and TRBJ2-1; the D gene is possibly TRBD1 (5 bases). V shed 8 bases and J shed 2 bases, with 10 bases lying between them. There are 13 residues in the CDR3. Germline CDR1 SNHLY, CDR2 FYNNEI.

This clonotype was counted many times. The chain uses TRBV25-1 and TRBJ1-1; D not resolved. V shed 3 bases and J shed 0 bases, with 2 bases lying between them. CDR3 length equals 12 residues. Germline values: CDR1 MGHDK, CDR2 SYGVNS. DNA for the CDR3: TGTGCCAGCAGTGAGCTGAACACTGAAGCTTTCTTT. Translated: CASSELNTEAFF.

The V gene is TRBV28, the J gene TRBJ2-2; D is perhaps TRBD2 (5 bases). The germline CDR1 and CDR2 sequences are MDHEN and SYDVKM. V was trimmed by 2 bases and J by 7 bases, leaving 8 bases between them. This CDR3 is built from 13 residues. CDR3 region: CASSLRGIGELFF. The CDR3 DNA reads TGTGCCAGCAGTTTACGGGGAATCGGGGAGCTGTTTTTT.

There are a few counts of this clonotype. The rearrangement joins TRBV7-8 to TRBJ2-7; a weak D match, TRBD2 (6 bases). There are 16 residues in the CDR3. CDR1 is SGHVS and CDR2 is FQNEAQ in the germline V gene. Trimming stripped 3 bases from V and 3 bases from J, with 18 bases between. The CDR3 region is CASSFYPGEVFYEQYF. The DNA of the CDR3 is TGTGCCAGCAGCTTTTACCCGGGAGAAGTTTTCTACGAGCAGTACTTC.

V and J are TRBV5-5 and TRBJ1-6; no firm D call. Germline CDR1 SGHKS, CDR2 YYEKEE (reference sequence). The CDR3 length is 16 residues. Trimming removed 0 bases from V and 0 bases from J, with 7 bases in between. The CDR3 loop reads CASSLALYSYNSPLHF. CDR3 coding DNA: TGTGCCAGCAGCTTGGCACTTTACTCCTATAATTCACCCCTCCACTTT. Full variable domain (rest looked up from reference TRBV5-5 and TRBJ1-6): DAGVTQSPTHLIKTRGQQVTLRCSPISGHKSVSWYQQVLGQGPQFIFQYYEKEERGRGNFPDRFSARQFPNYSSELNVNALLLGDSALYLCASSLALYSYNSPLHFGNGTRLTVT.

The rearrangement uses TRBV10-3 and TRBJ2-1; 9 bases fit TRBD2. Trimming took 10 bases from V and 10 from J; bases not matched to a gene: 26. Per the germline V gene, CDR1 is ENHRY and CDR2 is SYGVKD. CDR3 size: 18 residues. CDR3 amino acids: CATAKPMEPSGTDPEQFF. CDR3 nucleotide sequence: TGTGCCACCGCGAAACCTATGGAACCTAGCGGGACCGACCCGGAGCAGTTCTTC.

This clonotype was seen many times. The CDR3 protein is CATQGGPAEAFF. CDR3 nucleotide sequence: TGTGCCACCCAGGGGGGTCCAGCTGAAGCTTTCTTT. V usage is TRBV12-3 or TRBV12-4 and J usage is TRBJ1-1; 7 nucleotides align to TRBD1. The CDR3 is 12 residues long. J was trimmed by 6 bases and V by 10 bases; bases with no gene match: 8.

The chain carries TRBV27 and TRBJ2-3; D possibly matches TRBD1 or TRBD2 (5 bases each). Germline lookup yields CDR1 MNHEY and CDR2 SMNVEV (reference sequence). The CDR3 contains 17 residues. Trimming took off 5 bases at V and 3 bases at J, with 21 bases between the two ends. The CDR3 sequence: CASSPSRDPRRTDTQYF. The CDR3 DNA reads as TGTGCCAGCAGTCCATCCCGGGACCCTAGGAGGACAGATACGCAGTATTTT.

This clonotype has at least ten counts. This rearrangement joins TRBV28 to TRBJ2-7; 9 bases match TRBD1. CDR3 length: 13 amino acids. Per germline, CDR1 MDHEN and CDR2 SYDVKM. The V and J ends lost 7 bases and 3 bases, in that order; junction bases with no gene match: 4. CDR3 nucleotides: TGTGCCAGCATAGAGACAGGGGGCTACGAGCAGTACTTC. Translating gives CASIETGGYEQYF.

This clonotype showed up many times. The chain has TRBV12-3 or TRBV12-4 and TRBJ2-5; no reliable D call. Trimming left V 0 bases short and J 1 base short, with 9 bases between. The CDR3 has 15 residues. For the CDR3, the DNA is TGTGCCAGCAGTTTAGCGCCTCAGGCCCAAGAGACCCAGTACTTC. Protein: CASSLAPQAQETQYF.